The clone carrying this T cell receptor (beta chain) appeared a single time. This CDR3 spans 16 amino acids. With 6 bases clipped from V and 4 bases from J, the junction kept 13 bases outside the gene matches. The germline CDR1 and CDR2 sequences are MNHEY and SMNVEV (reference sequence). The data belong to a study of blood T cell repertoires in COVID-19. Study in general: The cDNA or gDNA used as material had been derived from T cells, B-cell-depleted T cells, or PBMCs.

Per the original data handling: Scientists estimated how many nucleated cells there were by amplifying reference gene primers. Data came from immunoSEQ multiplex PCR; TCRdb stores just in-frame clones and leaves some out. The V and J calls and clone size were taken over from that table, and D and trimming were inferred from the DNA. The sample yields 270,000 or so clones, approximately 90% seen once. This rearrangement joins TRBV27 to TRBJ2-7; 9 bases agree with TRBD1. The source of this sequence is a man between 35 and 55 years old who had been exposed to COVID-19. The sample taken for sequencing was PBMCs or T cells enriched from blood (not recorded which). This CDR3 reads CASRPSWGQGLYEQYF. CDR3 sequence (DNA): TGTGCCAGCAGACCTAGTTGGGGACAGGGTTTGTACGAGCAGTACTTC.